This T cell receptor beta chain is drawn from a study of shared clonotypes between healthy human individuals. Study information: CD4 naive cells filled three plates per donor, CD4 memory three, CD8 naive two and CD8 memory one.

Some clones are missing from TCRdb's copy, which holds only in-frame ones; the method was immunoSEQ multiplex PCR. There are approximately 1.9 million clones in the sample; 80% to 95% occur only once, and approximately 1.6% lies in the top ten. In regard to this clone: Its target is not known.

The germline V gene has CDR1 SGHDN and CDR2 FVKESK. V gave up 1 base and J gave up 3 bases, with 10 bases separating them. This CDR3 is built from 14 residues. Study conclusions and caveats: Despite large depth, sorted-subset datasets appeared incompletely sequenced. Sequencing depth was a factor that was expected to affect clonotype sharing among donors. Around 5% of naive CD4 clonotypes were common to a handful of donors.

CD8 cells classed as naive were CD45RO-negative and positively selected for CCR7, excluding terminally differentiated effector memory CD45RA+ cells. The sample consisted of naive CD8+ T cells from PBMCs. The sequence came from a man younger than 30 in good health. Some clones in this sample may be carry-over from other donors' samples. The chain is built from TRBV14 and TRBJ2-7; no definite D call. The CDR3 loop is CASSQGGNYYEQYF. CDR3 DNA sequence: TGTGCCAGCAGCCAAGGTGGGAACTACTACGAGCAGTACTTC.